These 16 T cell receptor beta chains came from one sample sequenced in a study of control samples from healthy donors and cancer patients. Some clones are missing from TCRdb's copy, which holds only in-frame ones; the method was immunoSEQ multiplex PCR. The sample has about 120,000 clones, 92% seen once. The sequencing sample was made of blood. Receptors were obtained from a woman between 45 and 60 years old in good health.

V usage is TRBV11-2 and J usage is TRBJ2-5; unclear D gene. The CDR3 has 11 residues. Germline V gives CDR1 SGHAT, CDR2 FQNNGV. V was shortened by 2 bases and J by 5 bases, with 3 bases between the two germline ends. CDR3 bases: TGTGCCAGCAGCTTAAAGGAGACCCAGTACTTC. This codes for CASSLKETQYF.

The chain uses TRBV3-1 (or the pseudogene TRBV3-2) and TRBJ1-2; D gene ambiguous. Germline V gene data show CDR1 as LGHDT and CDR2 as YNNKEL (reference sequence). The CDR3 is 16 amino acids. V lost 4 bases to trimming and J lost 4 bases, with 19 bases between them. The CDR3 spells CASSPTSGTVSYGYTF. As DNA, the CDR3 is TGTGCCAGCAGCCCAACTTCAGGAACAGTGAGCTATGGCTACACCTTC.

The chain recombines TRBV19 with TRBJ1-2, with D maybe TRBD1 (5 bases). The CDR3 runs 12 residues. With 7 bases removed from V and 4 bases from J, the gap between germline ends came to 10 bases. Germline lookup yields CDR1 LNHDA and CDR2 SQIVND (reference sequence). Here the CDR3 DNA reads TGTGCCAGTAATCGAGGGACCTATGGCTACACCTTC. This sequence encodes CASNRGTYGYTF. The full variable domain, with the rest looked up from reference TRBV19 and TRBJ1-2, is DGGITQSPKYLFRKEGQNVTLSCEQNLNHDAMYWYRQDPGQGLRLIYYSQIVNDFQKGDIAEGYSVSREKKESFPLTVTSAQKNPTAFYLCASNRGTYGYTFGSGTRLTVV.

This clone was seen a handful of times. CDR3 in DNA: TGTGCCAGTAGTTCCGCAGCGGGGAACACTGAAGCTTTCTTT. It yields the protein CASSSAAGNTEAFF. V gene TRBV19 combines with J gene TRBJ1-1; D is unclear. This CDR3 has 14 residues. Trimming shortened V by 5 bases and J by 1 base, and 11 bases separated the two germline ends. Germline CDR1 is LNHDA and CDR2 is SQIVND (reference sequence).

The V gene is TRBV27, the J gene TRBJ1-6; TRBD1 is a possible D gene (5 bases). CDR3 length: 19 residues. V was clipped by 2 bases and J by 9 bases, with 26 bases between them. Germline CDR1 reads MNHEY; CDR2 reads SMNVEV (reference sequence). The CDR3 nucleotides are TGTGCCAGCAGTTTAAACGCTATGACCGGGGCCAGGGCAGCTTCACCCCTCCACTTT. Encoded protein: CASSLNAMTGARAASPLHF.

For the CDR3, the DNA is TGCGCCAGCAGCTCCGTCCCGGGACAGGGTTGGAACACTGAAGCTTTCTTT. Its translation is CASSSVPGQGWNTEAFF. The chain carries TRBV5-1 and TRBJ1-1, with TRBD1 matching over 9 bases. The CDR3 runs to 17 residues. CDR1 and CDR2 from the germline V gene are SGHRS and YFSETQ. The trim removed 3 bases at V and 1 base at J, leaving 10 bases unmatched.

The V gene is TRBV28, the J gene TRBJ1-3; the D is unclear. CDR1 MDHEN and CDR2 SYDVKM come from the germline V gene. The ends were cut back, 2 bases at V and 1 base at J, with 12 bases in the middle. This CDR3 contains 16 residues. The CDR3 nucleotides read TGTGCCAGCAGTTTAACAGTCGGGTATTCTGGAAACACCATATATTTT. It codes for CASSLTVGYSGNTIYF.

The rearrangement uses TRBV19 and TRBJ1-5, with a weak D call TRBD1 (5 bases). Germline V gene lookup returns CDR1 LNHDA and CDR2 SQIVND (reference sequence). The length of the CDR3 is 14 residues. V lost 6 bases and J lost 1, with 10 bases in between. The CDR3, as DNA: TGTGCCAGTAGGGGACCGCCGAGCAATCAGCCCCAGCATTTT. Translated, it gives CASRGPPSNQPQHF. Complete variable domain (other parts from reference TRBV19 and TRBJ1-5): DGGITQSPKYLFRKEGQNVTLSCEQNLNHDAMYWYRQDPGQGLRLIYYSQIVNDFQKGDIAEGYSVSREKKESFPLTVTSAQKNPTAFYLCASRGPPSNQPQHFGDGTRLSIL.

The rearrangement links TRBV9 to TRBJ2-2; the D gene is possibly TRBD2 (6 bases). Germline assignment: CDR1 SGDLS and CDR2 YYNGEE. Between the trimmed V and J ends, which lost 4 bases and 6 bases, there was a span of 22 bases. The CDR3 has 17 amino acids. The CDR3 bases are TGTGCCAGCAGCCTCTCGGGACGGCTAGGAGGGGCCGGGGAGCTGTTTTTT. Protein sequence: CASSLSGRLGGAGELFF.

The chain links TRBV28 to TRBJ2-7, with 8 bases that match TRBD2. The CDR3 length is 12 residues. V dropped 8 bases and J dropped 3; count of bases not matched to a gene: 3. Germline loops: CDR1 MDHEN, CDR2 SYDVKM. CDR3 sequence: CASQGLGYEQYF. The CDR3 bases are TGTGCCAGCCAGGGACTAGGCTACGAGCAGTACTTC.

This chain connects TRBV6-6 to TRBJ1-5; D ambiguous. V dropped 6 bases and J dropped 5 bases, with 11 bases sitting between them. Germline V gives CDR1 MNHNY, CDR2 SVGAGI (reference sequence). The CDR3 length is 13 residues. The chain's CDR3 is CASRLLQYQPQHF. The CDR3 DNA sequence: TGTGCCAGCAGGCTTCTACAGTATCAGCCCCAGCATTTT.

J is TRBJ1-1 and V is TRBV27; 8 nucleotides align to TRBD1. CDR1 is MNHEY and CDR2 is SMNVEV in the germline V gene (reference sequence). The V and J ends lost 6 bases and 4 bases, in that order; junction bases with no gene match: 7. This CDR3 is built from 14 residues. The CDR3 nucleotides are TGTGCCAGCAGGACAGGGGTAGCGGGCACTGAAGCTTTCTTT. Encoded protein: CASRTGVAGTEAFF.

The CDR3: CATGTGRREQYF. As DNA, the CDR3 is TGTGCCACCGGGACAGGGCGTCGCGAGCAGTACTTC. This chain uses TRBV12-3 or TRBV12-4 with TRBJ2-7; TRBD1 agrees at 9 bases. The CDR3 has 12 amino acids. V lost 10 bases to trimming and J lost 6 bases; unmatched junction nucleotides: 7.

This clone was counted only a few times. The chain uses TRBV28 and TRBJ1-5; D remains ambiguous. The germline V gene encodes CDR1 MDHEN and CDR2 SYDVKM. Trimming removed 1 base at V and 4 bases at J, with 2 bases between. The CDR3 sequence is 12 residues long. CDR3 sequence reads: CASSLLNQPQHF. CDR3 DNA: TGTGCCAGCAGTTTATTAAATCAGCCCCAGCATTTT.

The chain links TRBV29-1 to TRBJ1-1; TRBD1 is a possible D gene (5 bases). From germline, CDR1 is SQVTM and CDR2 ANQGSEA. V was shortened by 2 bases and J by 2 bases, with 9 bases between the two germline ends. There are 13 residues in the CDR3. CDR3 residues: CSVENGGNTEAFF. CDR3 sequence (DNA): TGCAGCGTTGAAAACGGGGGAAACACTGAAGCTTTCTTT. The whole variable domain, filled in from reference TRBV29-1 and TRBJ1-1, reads SAVISQKPSRDICQRGTSLTIQCQVDSQVTMMFWYRQQPGQSLTLIATANQGSEATYESGFVIDKFPISRPNLTFSTLTVSNMSPEDSSIYLCSVENGGNTEAFFGQGTRLTVV.

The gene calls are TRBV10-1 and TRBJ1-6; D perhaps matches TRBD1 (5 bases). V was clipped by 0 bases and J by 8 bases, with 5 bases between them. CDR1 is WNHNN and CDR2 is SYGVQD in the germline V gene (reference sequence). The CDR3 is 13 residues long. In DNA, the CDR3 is TGCGCCAGCAGTGAGTCAGGGGATTCACCCCTCCACTTT. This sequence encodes CASSESGDSPLHF.